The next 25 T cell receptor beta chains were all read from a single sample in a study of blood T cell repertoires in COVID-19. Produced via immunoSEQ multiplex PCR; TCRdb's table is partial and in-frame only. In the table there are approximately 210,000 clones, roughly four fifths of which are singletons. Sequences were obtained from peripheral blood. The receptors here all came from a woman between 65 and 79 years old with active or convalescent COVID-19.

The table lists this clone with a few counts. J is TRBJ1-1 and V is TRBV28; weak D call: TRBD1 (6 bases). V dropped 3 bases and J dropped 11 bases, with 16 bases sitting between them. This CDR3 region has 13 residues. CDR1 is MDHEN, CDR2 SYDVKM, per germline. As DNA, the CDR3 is TGTGCCAGCAGTTTCCCCGAGGCAGGGGCGGCTTTCTTT. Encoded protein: CASSFPEAGAAFF.

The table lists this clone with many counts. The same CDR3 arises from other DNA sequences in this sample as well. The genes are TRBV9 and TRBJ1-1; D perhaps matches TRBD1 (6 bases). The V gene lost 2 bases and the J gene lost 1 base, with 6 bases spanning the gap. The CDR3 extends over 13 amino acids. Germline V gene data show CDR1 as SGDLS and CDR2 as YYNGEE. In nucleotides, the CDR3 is TGTGCCAGCAGCGTGACAGGGAACACTGAAGCTTTCTTT. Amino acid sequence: CASSVTGNTEAFF.

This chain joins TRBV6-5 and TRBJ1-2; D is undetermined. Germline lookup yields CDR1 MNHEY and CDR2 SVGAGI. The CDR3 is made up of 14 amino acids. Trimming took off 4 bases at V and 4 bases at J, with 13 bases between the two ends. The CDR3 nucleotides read TGTGCCAGCAGTTCCCGCGAGGCTACCTATGGCTACACCTTC. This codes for CASSSREATYGYTF.

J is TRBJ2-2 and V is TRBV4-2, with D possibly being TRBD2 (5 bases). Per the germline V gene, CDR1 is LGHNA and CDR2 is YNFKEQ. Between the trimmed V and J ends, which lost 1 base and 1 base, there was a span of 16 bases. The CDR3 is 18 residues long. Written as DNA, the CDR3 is TGTGCCAGCAGCCAAGTCGAGTCTGGACTTGGGAACACCGGGGAGCTGTTTTTT. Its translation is CASSQVESGLGNTGELFF.

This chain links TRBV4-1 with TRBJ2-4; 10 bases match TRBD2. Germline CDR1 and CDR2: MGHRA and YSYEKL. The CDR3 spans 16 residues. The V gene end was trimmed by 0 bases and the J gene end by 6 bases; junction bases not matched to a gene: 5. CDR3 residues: CASSQDSGRYSNIQYF. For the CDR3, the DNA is TGCGCCAGCAGCCAAGATAGCGGGAGGTACTCAAACATTCAGTACTTC.

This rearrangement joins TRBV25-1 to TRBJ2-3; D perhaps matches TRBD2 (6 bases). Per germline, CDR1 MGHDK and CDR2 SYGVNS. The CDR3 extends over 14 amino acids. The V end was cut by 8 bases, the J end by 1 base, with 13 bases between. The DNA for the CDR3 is TGTGCCAGCCAGGGAGGCAAGGGCACAGATACGCAGTATTTT. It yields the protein CASQGGKGTDTQYF. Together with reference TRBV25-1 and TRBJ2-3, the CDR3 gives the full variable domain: EADIYQTPRYLVIGTGKKITLECSQTMGHDKMYWYQQDPGMELHLIHYSYGVNSTEKGDLSSESTVSRIRTEHFPLTLESARPSHTSQYLCASQGGKGTDTQYFGPGTRLTVL.

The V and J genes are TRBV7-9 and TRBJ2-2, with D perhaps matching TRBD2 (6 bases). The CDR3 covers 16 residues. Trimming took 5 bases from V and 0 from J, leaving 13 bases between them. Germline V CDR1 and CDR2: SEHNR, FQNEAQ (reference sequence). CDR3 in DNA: TGTGCCAGCAGCCTTACCGGGACTCCGAACACCGGGGAGCTGTTTTTT. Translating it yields CASSLTGTPNTGELFF.

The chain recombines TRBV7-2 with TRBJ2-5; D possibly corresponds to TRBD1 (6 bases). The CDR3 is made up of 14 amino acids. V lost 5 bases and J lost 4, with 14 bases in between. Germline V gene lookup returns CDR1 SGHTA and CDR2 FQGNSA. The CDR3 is CASSERIGGETQYF. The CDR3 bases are TGTGCCAGCAGCGAACGGATAGGGGGAGAGACCCAGTACTTC.

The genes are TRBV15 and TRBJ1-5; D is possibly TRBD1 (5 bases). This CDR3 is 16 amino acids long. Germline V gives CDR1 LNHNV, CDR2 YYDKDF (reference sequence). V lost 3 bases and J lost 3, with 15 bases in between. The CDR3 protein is CATSSPGDRLNQPQHF. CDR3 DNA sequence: TGTGCCACCAGCAGCCCGGGGGACCGACTCAATCAGCCCCAGCATTTT. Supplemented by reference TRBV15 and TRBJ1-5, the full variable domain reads DAMVIQNPRYQVTQFGKPVTLSCSQTLNHNVMYWYQQKSSQAPKLLFHYYDKDFNNEADTPDNFQSRRPNTSFCFLDIRSPGLGDTAMYLCATSSPGDRLNQPQHFGDGTRLSIL.

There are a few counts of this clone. The CDR3 spells CASSPEGQGTYEQYF. The CDR3, as DNA: TGTGCCAGCAGCCCAGAAGGACAGGGGACATACGAGCAGTACTTC. The chain links TRBV9 to TRBJ2-7; 9 nucleotides agree with TRBD1. Germline lookup yields CDR1 SGDLS and CDR2 YYNGEE. V gave up 4 bases and J gave up 4 bases; unmatched junction bases: 9. This CDR3 contains 15 residues.

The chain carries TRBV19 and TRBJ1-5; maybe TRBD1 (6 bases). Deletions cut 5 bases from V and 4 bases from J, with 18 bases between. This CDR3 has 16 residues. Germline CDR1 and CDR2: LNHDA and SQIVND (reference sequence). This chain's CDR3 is CASSADMTGANQPQHF. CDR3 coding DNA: TGTGCCAGTAGTGCCGATATGACAGGTGCTAATCAGCCCCAGCATTTT. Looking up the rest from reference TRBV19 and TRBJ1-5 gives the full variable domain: DGGITQSPKYLFRKEGQNVTLSCEQNLNHDAMYWYRQDPGQGLRLIYYSQIVNDFQKGDIAEGYSVSREKKESFPLTVTSAQKNPTAFYLCASSADMTGANQPQHFGDGTRLSIL.

The chain's CDR3 is CASSHWGTVRNEQFF. CDR3 coding DNA: TGTGCCAGCAGCCACTGGGGGACTGTGCGCAATGAGCAGTTCTTC. V and J are TRBV7-3 and TRBJ2-1; D may be TRBD2 (6 bases). Trimming stripped 5 bases from V and 6 bases from J, with 17 bases between. Germline V CDR1 and CDR2: SGHTA, FQGTGA. CDR3 size: 15 residues. The entire variable domain, with the rest obtained from reference TRBV7-3 and TRBJ2-1, is as follows: GAGVSQTPSNKVTEKGKYVELRCDPISGHTALYWYRQSLGQGPEFLIYFQGTGAADDSGLPNDRFFAVRPEGSVSTLKIQRTERGDSAVYLCASSHWGTVRNEQFFGPGTRLTVL.

The CDR3 loop is CASSLARGSNQPQHF. The CDR3 DNA reads as TGTGCCAGCAGCTTAGCCCGTGGCAGCAATCAGCCCCAGCATTTT. This rearrangement joins TRBV11-2 to TRBJ1-5; D is unresolved. The V gene lost 1 base and the J gene lost 1 base, with 8 bases spanning the gap. The germline V gene has CDR1 SGHAT and CDR2 FQNNGV. CDR3 length: 15 amino acids.

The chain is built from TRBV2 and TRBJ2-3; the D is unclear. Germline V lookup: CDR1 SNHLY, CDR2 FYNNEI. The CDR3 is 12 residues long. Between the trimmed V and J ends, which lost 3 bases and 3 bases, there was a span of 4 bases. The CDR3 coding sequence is TGTGCCAGCAGTGACTTAACAGATACGCAGTATTTT. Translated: CASSDLTDTQYF.

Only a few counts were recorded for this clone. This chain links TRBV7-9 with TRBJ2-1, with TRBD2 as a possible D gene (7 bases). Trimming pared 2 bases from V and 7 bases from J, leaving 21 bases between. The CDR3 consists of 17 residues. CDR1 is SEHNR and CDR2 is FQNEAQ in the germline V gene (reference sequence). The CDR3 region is CASSLRTVGGSRNEQFF. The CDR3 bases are TGTGCCAGCAGCTTAAGGACAGTGGGCGGGAGTCGGAATGAGCAGTTCTTC.

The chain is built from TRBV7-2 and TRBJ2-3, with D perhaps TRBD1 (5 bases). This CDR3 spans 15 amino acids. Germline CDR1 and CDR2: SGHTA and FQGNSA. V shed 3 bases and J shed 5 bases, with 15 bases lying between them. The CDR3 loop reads CASSFYRSQGDTQYF. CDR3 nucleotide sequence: TGTGCCAGCAGCTTTTACAGGTCCCAAGGAGATACGCAGTATTTT.

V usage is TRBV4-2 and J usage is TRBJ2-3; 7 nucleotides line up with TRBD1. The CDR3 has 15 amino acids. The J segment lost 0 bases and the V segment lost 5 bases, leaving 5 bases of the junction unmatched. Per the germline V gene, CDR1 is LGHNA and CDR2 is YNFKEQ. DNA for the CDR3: TGTGCCAGCAGCACTAGACAGGGAAGCACAGATACGCAGTATTTT. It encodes CASSTRQGSTDTQYF.

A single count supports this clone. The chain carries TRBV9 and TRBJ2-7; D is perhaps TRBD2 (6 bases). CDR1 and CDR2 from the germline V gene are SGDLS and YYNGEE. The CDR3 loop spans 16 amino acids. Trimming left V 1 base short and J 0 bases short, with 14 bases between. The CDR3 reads CASSVNGSGYSYEQYF. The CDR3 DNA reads TGTGCCAGCAGCGTAAACGGTAGCGGCTACTCCTACGAGCAGTACTTC.

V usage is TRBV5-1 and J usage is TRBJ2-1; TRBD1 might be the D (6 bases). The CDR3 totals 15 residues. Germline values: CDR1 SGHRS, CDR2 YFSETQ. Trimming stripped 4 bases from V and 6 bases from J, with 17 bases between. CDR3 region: CASSRGAGDGNEQFF. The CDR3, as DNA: TGCGCCAGCAGCCGAGGGGCAGGGGATGGCAATGAGCAGTTCTTC.

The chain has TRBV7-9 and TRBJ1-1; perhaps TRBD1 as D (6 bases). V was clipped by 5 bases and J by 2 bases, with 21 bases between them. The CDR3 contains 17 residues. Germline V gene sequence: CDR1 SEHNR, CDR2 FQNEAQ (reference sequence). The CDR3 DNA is TGTGCCAGCAGCCCGCCTCGCCGTTACAGGGTTAACACTGAAGCTTTCTTT. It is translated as CASSPPRRYRVNTEAFF.

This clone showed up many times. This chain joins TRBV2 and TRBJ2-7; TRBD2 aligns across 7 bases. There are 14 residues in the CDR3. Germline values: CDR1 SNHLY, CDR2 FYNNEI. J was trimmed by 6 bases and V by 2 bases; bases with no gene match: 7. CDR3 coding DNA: TGTGCCAGCAGTGAAATCAGAGCGGGGATCGAGCAGTACTTC. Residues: CASSEIRAGIEQYF.

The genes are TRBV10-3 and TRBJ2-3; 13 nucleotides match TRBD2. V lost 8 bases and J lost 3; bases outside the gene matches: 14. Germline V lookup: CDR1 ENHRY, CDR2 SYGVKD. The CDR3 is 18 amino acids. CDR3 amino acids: CAIGEDLGLAGATDTQYF. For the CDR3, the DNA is TGTGCCATCGGAGAAGACCTCGGACTAGCGGGAGCGACAGATACGCAGTATTTT.

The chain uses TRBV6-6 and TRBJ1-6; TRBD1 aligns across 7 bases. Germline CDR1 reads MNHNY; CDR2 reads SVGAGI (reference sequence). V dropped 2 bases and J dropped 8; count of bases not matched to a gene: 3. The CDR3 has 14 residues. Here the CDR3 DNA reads TGTGCCAGCAGTTACGCAGGGGGAGATTCACCCCTCCACTTT. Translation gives CASSYAGGDSPLHF.

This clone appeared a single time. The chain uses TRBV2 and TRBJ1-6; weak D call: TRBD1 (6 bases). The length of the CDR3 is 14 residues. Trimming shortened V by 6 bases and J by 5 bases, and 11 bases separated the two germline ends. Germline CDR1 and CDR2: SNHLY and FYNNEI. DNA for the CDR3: TGTGCCAGCAGGATACAGGGCCATAATTCACCCCTCCACTTT. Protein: CASRIQGHNSPLHF.

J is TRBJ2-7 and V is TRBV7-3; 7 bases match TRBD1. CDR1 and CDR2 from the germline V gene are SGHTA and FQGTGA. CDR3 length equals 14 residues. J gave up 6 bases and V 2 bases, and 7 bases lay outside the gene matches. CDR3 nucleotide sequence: TGTGCCAGCAGCTTAGACAGGGAATACGGCGAGCAGTACTTC. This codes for CASSLDREYGEQYF.